The entry that follows covers one TCR beta chain sequence. The repertoire was sequenced with immunoSEQ multiplex PCR; TCRdb's copy has only in-frame clones and lacks some. The table shows under 300,000 clones, with over 80% occurring only once. V was trimmed by 7 bases and J by 6 bases, leaving 12 bases between them. The germline gives CDR1 KGHSH, CDR2 LQKENI. The CDR3 contains 12 residues. The data derive from a study of blood T cell repertoires in COVID-19. The TCR comes from a woman aged 40 to 50 who had been exposed to COVID-19. Sequenced material: PBMCs or T cells enriched from blood (not recorded which). The V and J genes are TRBV18 and TRBJ1-1; D might be TRBD1 (6 bases). The DNA for the CDR3 is TGTGCCAGCTTACCCGGGGGGCCTGAAGCTTTCTTT. It codes for CASLPGGPEAFF.